This T cell receptor (beta chain) was sequenced for a study of blood T cells in healthy people across ages. Findings and limits, study-wide: CMV status of donors was unknown, possibly confounding expanded clonotype changes.

Germline CDR1 is SEHNR and CDR2 is FQNEAQ (reference sequence). The length of the CDR3 is 17 residues. With a J-beta primer mix and a sample-barcoded 5' primer, a second PCR ran 7 to 11 cycles. MiXCR was run by TCRdb on the 5' RACE reads, yielding one entry per CDR3 protein. The sample yields about 600,000 distinct CDR3 sequences, 47% seen once. With respect to this clonotype: The antigen remains undetermined.

V and J are TRBV7-9 and TRBJ2-7, with a possible D match to TRBD1 (6 bases). The assigned J gene may be wrong: the sequence end matches TRBJ2-5 better. The sequenced material came from blood. The receptor was derived from an older man in good health. DNA of the CDR3: TGTGCCAGCAGCTTGGAATGGACAGCGGAAAGTTTAGAGACCCAGTACTTC. It encodes CASSLEWTAESLETQYF.